This T cell receptor (beta chain) was obtained from a study of blood T cell repertoires in COVID-19. The overall study: The United States, Italy and Spain were the sources of the acute and convalescent COVID-19 samples.

Sequencing was performed with immunoSEQ multiplex PCR; in TCRdb, only in-frame clones are kept and a portion is missing. The data contain fewer than 250,000 clones, approximately 91% of them singletons. The clonotype originates from a man in his 60s who had recovered from COVID-19. The source material was peripheral blood.

DNA of the CDR3: TGTGCCAGTAGTATCAGGGGGAGGTACACTGAAGCTTTCTTT. It is translated as CASSIRGRYTEAFF. This chain joins TRBV19 and TRBJ1-1; the match to TRBD1 covers 7 bases. The CDR3 sequence is 14 residues long. Germline trimming cut 3 bases from V and 3 bases from J; bases unmatched to any gene: 4. The germline CDR1 and CDR2 sequences are LNHDA and SQIVND (reference sequence).